This T cell receptor (beta chain) stems from a study of blood T cell repertoires in COVID-19. Study information: Sites across the United States, Italy and Spain contributed samples from acute and convalescent COVID-19. Sources were T cells, B-cell-depleted T cells, or PBMCs; the material itself was cDNA or gDNA.

Authors' processing steps: Amplifying reference gene primers gave estimates of nucleated cell counts. The repertoire was sequenced with immunoSEQ multiplex PCR; TCRdb's copy has only in-frame clones and lacks some. That table furnishes V, J and clone size, whereas the DNA furnished D and trimming. The repertoire consists of about 200,000 clones, with more than 65% occurring once and the leading ten covering about 13%. This clone has just a few counts. Per germline, CDR1 MDHEN and CDR2 SYDVKM. V lost 5 bases, J lost 2 bases, and 16 bases lay in between. This CDR3 has 15 amino acids. The chain joins TRBV28 to TRBJ2-7; maybe TRBD2 (6 bases). Sequencing was carried out using peripheral blood. The TCR sequence derives from a human donor in a cohort sampled during active COVID-19. This chain's CDR3 is CASSAPGVGAYEQYF. The CDR3 bases are TGTGCCAGCAGTGCCCCGGGGGTAGGGGCCTACGAGCAGTACTTC.